Reported below is one T cell receptor (beta chain). The target antigen is unknown. The DNA ends 3 residues before the CDR3 does, and the rest of the CDR3 is filled in from the germline J gene. This sample is drawn from a study of T cells in women clearing cervical HPV infection. TCR beta CDR3 amplified by multiplex PCR from roughly 1,300 ng genomic DNA. The method was immunoSEQ multiplex PCR; TCRdb's version includes in-frame clones alone and lacks a portion of them. This repertoire comprises about 48,000 clones; its ten largest clones make up 1.5% to 2%. The CDR3 has 13 amino acids. Germline lookup yields CDR1 SGHNT and CDR2 YYREEE (reference sequence). V lost 2 bases and J 4 bases, leaving 7 bases between the germline ends. Study-level findings and limits: Richness plus V gene abundances separated cases from controls with AUC roughly 0.85. Effector/memory and HPV-specific T cells were not isolated, and association timing is unknown.

V usage is TRBV5-4 and J usage is TRBJ1-3, with a tentative D call TRBD1 (6 bases). The receptor comes from a woman aged 18 to 75 with a cervical HPV16 infection that either progressed to CIN3+ or cleared (not recorded which). Sequencing was performed on blood buffy coat. The CDR3 bases that were read are TGTGCCAGCAGCTTCAGGGGAGGAAACACC. Translation: CASSFRGGNT. The CDR3 in full is CASSFRGGNTIYF.